This passage covers 15 T cell receptor beta chains from one sample sequenced in a study of cytomegalovirus exposure and HLA in healthy donors. 13 Jbeta primers and 60 Vbeta primers were used for the PCR. The repertoire was sequenced with immunoSEQ multiplex PCR; TCRdb's copy has only in-frame clones and lacks some. The table records 150,000 to 200,000 clones, around 79% of them present only once. Material for sequencing was PBMCs. Receptor source: a woman aged 45-59 years in good health and CMV-seronegative.

The V call is TRBV7-2, the J call TRBJ2-3; weak D call: TRBD2 (9 bases). Trimming took off 5 bases at V and 3 bases at J, with 21 bases between the two ends. Germline V gene data show CDR1 as SGHTA and CDR2 as FQGNSA. The CDR3 totals 17 residues. Here the CDR3 DNA reads TGTGCCAGCAGCCTAAGGACAGGGCGGGAGGGTACAGATACGCAGTATTTT. Translated: CASSLRTGREGTDTQYF.

This clone was counted a few times. Distinct nucleotide sequences in the sample also encode this CDR3. The chain recombines TRBV18 with TRBJ2-7; D gene uncertain. Germline V gives CDR1 KGHSH, CDR2 LQKENI. The CDR3 totals 13 residues. Trimming took 3 bases from V and 2 from J, leaving 8 bases between them. The CDR3 protein is CASSPLPAYEQYF. The CDR3 nucleotides are TGTGCCAGCTCACCGCTCCCGGCCTACGAGCAGTACTTC.

This clone appeared a few times. As DNA, the CDR3 is TGTGCCAGCAGTTACGCCGGGACACCCGAAGCTTTCTTT. Protein product: CASSYAGTPEAFF. This chain uses TRBV6-6 with TRBJ1-1, with TRBD1 as a possible D gene (6 bases). Per germline, CDR1 MNHNY and CDR2 SVGAGI (reference sequence). The CDR3 is 13 residues long. V shed 2 bases and J shed 8 bases, with 12 bases lying between them.

The V call is TRBV5-1, the J call TRBJ2-7; TRBD2 is a possible D gene (7 bases). The length of the CDR3 is 15 residues. The germline V gene has CDR1 SGHRS and CDR2 YFSETQ. Trimming left V 0 bases short and J 1 base short, with 11 bases between. The CDR3 DNA reads as TGCGCCAGCAGCTTGGAGGGAGGGGGATCCTACGAGCAGTACTTC. It specifies CASSLEGGGSYEQYF.

This chain connects TRBV28 to TRBJ1-1; 12 nucleotides match TRBD1. Trimming at V came to 5 bases and at J to 6 bases, leaving 13 bases not matched to a gene. The CDR3 loop spans 17 amino acids. Germline assignment: CDR1 MDHEN and CDR2 SYDVKM. The CDR3 bases are TGTGCCAGCAGTCCCCCATGGGGACAGGGGGCGAGGGCTGAAGCTTTCTTT. It specifies CASSPPWGQGARAEAFF.

This clone appeared a few times. The chain couples TRBV28 to TRBJ2-7; D possibly corresponds to TRBD2 (5 bases). The CDR3 runs 14 residues. V gave up 6 bases and J gave up 7 bases, with 19 bases separating them. Germline CDR1 MDHEN, CDR2 SYDVKM. The CDR3 nucleotides read TGTGCCAGCAGGGCAGCCGGGTCCCGGGGAGAGCAGTACTTC. It encodes CASRAAGSRGEQYF.

V usage is TRBV28 and J usage is TRBJ1-2; tentative D call: TRBD1 (6 bases). V lost 3 bases to trimming and J lost 4 bases, with 18 bases between them. Germline V gives CDR1 MDHEN, CDR2 SYDVKM. This CDR3 has 16 amino acids. CDR3 protein: CASSLGSGQGIYGYTF. DNA of the CDR3: TGTGCCAGCAGTTTGGGCTCGGGGCAGGGGATCTATGGCTACACCTTC.

The rearrangement links TRBV11-2 to TRBJ1-2, with D perhaps TRBD1 (6 bases). Per germline, CDR1 SGHAT and CDR2 FQNNGV. Trimming cost V 4 bases and J 2 bases, with 14 bases left between them. This CDR3 comprises 15 residues. In DNA form, the CDR3 reads TGTGCCAGCAGCTCATACAGGGTGGCAAACTATGGCTACACCTTC. It is translated as CASSSYRVANYGYTF.

The chain employs TRBV9 and TRBJ2-7; D perhaps matches TRBD1 (6 bases). Germline V CDR1 and CDR2: SGDLS, YYNGEE. This CDR3 comprises 14 residues. The V end lost 4 bases, the J end lost 3 bases, and 14 bases lay between the germline ends. The CDR3 protein is CASSPSDRLYEQYF. CDR3 DNA sequence: TGTGCCAGCAGCCCGTCGGACAGACTCTACGAGCAGTACTTC.

The V and J genes are TRBV7-2 and TRBJ2-5; a possible D gene is TRBD2 (6 bases). The J call may not be correct, given that the DNA end is closer to TRBJ2-7. CDR1 is SGHTA and CDR2 is FQGNSA in the germline V gene. CDR3 length: 16 amino acids. CDR3 loop: CASSSPGRGRTYEQYF. CDR3 sequence (DNA): TGTGCCAGCAGCTCCCCCGGTCGGGGGAGAACCTACGAGCAGTACTTC.

The V and J genes are TRBV2 and TRBJ2-7, with D possibly matching TRBD1 (5 bases). Trimming pared 5 bases from V and 7 bases from J, leaving 21 bases between. The CDR3 is 15 residues long. Germline-derived CDR1 and CDR2 are SNHLY and FYNNEI. Here the CDR3 reads CASSYLTEPLGEQYF. For the CDR3, the DNA is TGTGCCAGCAGTTACTTGACAGAACCTCTGGGGGAGCAGTACTTC.

The chain uses TRBV5-1 and TRBJ1-3; 10 positions match TRBD1. The CDR3 sequence is 16 residues long. Unmatched junction bases numbered 6, after V lost 0 bases and J lost 6 bases. Per germline, CDR1 SGHRS and CDR2 YFSETQ. Here the CDR3 reads CASSLALDRGANTIYF. The CDR3 nucleotides read TGCGCCAGCAGCTTGGCCTTGGACAGGGGGGCAAACACCATATATTTT.

This clone was observed once. This sequence joins TRBV9 and TRBJ2-5; D may be TRBD2 (7 bases). The CDR3 sequence is 12 residues long. The germline V gene encodes CDR1 SGDLS and CDR2 YYNGEE. CDR3 region: CPGRGPQETQYF. CDR3 nucleotide sequence: TGTCCGGGGCGGGGGCCACAAGAGACCCAGTACTTC.

As for this clone: Other nucleotide sequences from this sample produce the same CDR3. This chain joins TRBV5-1 and TRBJ2-2; 8 nucleotides match TRBD1. The CDR3 is 16 residues long. The V and J ends lost 2 bases and 0 bases, in that order; junction bases with no gene match: 3. Germline CDR1 and CDR2: SGHRS and YFSETQ. The CDR3 region has the DNA TGCGCCAGCAGCTTAGGGACAGGCCCGAACACCGGGGAGCTGTTTTTT. This gives the protein CASSLGTGPNTGELFF.

This sequence joins TRBV23-1 and TRBJ2-1; maybe TRBD2 (5 bases). TRBV23-1 is an ORF, with its function uncertain. Trimming cost V 3 bases and J 5 bases, with 23 bases left between them. The CDR3 loop spans 18 amino acids. The CDR3: CASSHWIRGPSPNNEQFF. As DNA, the CDR3 is TGCGCCAGCAGTCATTGGATTAGAGGGCCGAGCCCTAACAATGAGCAGTTCTTC.